A selection of T cell receptor beta chains follows, all from one sample in a study of T cell responses to AZD1222 COVID-19 vaccine. This table comes from immunoSEQ multiplex PCR, and its TCRdb copy is limited to in-frame clones, with some not included. Of about 180,000 clones listed, about nine tenths were seen once; the top ten hold around 1.9%. Sequenced material: peripheral blood, taken 28 days after the second AZD1222 dose. Source of these receptors: an adult who received the AZD1222 COVID-19 vaccine. Each CDR3 is given with its conserved first and last residue. The D gene is left open where the match is weak. Size is omitted from some rows. Given values are once, few, many or a class for expanded clones.

CDR3 length	clone size	V gene	J gene	D gene	CDR3 protein	CDR3 DNA
12	-	TRBV24-1	TRBJ1-5	-	CATSDSDRPQHF	TGTGCCACTAGTGATTCCGACAGGCCCCAGCATTTT
14	few	TRBV10-2	TRBJ1-5	-	CASSVGRYNQPQHF	TGCGCCAGCAGCGTGGGGAGGTACAATCAGCCCCAGCATTTT
16	-	TRBV5-1	TRBJ2-3	TRBD2	CASSLGVAGGTDTQYF	TGCGCCAGCAGCTTGGGGGTAGCGGGAGGTACAGATACGCAGTATTTT
15	-	TRBV10-3	TRBJ2-3	-	CAISESPVASDTQYF	TGTGCCATCAGTGAGTCGCCCGTAGCTTCAGATACGCAGTATTTT
17	-	TRBV7-8	TRBJ2-3	TRBD2	CASSLREGGGGTDTQYF	TGTGCCAGCAGCTTAAGGGAAGGCGGGGGGGGGACAGATACGCAGTATTTT
13	once	TRBV30	TRBJ2-1	-	CAWSVVRGFEQFF	TGTGCCTGGAGTGTAGTACGGGGGTTTGAGCAGTTCTTC
16	-	TRBV5-1	TRBJ2-3	TRBD2	CASSPGLAGGADTQYF	TGCGCCAGCAGCCCGGGACTAGCTGGCGGGGCAGATACGCAGTATTTT
13	-	TRBV28	TRBJ1-2	-	CASSLSSTYGYTF	TGTGCCAGCAGTTTGAGTAGCACCTATGGCTACACCTTC
19	-	TRBV14	TRBJ1-2	TRBD1	CASSQDDSTLTGGAYGYTF	TGTGCCAGCAGCCAAGATGATTCGACTTTAACAGGGGGGGCCTATGGCTACACCTTC
15	-	TRBV27	TRBJ2-1	TRBD1	CASSSDRGSYNEQFF	TGTGCCAGCAGTTCCGACAGGGGCTCCTACAATGAGCAGTTCTTC
15	-	TRBV10-3	TRBJ1-6	TRBD1	CAISEGRGDNSPLHF	TGTGCCATCAGTGAGGGCAGGGGGGATAATTCACCCCTCCACTTT
15	-	TRBV18	TRBJ1-6	-	CASSPGTDWNSPLHF	TGTGCCAGCTCACCTGGGACTGACTGGAATTCACCCCTCCACTTT
13	few	TRBV6-5	TRBJ1-1	TRBD1	CAILDRQNTEAFF	TGTGCCATTTTGGACAGGCAGAACACTGAAGCTTTCTTT
15	-	TRBV27	TRBJ2-1	TRBD2	CASSKGLANVNEQFF	TGTGCCAGCAGCAAGGGACTAGCGAACGTTAATGAGCAGTTCTTC
17	-	TRBV13	TRBJ2-7	TRBD2	CASSLGSGLAGAYEQYF	TGTGCCAGCAGCTTAGGCTCTGGACTAGCGGGGGCCTACGAGCAGTACTTC
14	once	TRBV19	TRBJ2-7	TRBD1	CASTVGQGFYEQYF	TGTGCCAGTACCGTCGGACAGGGTTTCTACGAGCAGTACTTC
15	-	TRBV6-5	TRBJ2-7	TRBD2	CASSYSTSGSYEQYF	TGTGCCAGCAGTTACTCGACTAGCGGGAGCTACGAGCAGTACTTC
15	-	TRBV11-3	TRBJ2-1	TRBD2	CASSPGTSSHNEQFF	TGTGCCAGCAGCCCAGGGACTAGCAGTCACAATGAGCAGTTCTTC
14	-	TRBV6-5	TRBJ2-5	-	CASNIPGIGETQYF	TGTGCCAGCAACATACCAGGGATCGGAGAGACCCAGTACTTC
16	-	TRBV5-6	TRBJ1-2	TRBD1	CASFGLRQGMLHGYTF	TGTGCCAGCTTCGGCCTCAGACAGGGAATGCTACATGGCTACACCTTC
11	once	TRBV19	TRBJ2-5	-	CASGAGETQYF	TGTGCCAGTGGCGCTGGAGAGACCCAGTACTTC
14	-	TRBV20-1	TRBJ2-6	-	CSASVVSGANVLTF	TGCAGTGCTAGTGTGGTCTCTGGGGCCAACGTCCTGACTTTC
16	-	TRBV3-1/TRBV3-2	TRBJ1-1	TRBD1	CASSQETGVLNTEAFF	TGTGCCAGCAGCCAAGAGACAGGGGTACTGAACACTGAAGCTTTCTTT
18	-	TRBV7-6	TRBJ2-3	TRBD2	CASSRKTSGGLSTDTQYF	TGTGCCAGCAGCCGCAAGACTAGCGGGGGCCTTAGCACAGATACGCAGTATTTT
14	-	TRBV6-5	TRBJ1-2	-	CASSSARGNNGYTF	TGTGCCAGCAGTTCCGCACGCGGGAATAATGGCTACACCTTC
11	-	TRBV10-3	TRBJ1-1	-	CAISDRAEAFF	TGTGCCATCAGTGACCGGGCTGAAGCTTTCTTT
16	-	TRBV14	TRBJ2-7	-	CASSQVRGTVTYEQYF	TGTGCCAGCAGCCAAGTTCGTGGGACCGTCACCTACGAGCAGTACTTC
18	-	TRBV28	TRBJ2-5	TRBD2	CASRQGLAGAIEGETQYF	TGTGCCAGCAGACAGGGACTAGCGGGAGCCATAGAAGGAGAGACCCAGTACTTC
14	-	TRBV2	TRBJ1-2	TRBD1	CASRFPDRVGGYTF	TGTGCCAGCAGGTTTCCGGACAGGGTGGGTGGCTACACCTTC
16	-	TRBV7-9	TRBJ1-2	TRBD1	CASSLAGAGGNYGYTF	TGTGCCAGCAGCTTAGCAGGGGCAGGGGGAAACTATGGCTACACCTTC
18	-	TRBV6-1	TRBJ2-1	TRBD2	CASSEDAPGLAGVVGQFF	TGTGCCAGCAGTGAAGACGCCCCGGGCCTAGCGGGAGTTGTCGGGCAGTTCTTC
17	-	TRBV7-8	TRBJ2-2	TRBD1	CASSLGVRGRGTGELFF	TGTGCCAGCAGCTTAGGCGTCAGGGGGCGCGGCACCGGGGAGCTGTTTTTT
14	-	TRBV4-1	TRBJ1-4	-	CASSRRAVNEKLFF	TGCGCCAGCAGCCGGCGGGCAGTTAATGAAAAACTGTTTTTT
14	-	TRBV5-1	TRBJ1-2	-	CASSLAVADYGYTF	TGCGCCAGCAGCTTGGCCGTGGCAGACTATGGCTACACCTTC
15	-	TRBV7-2	TRBJ2-5	TRBD2	CASSLAPGGLETQYF	TGTGCCAGCAGCTTAGCGCCGGGGGGGCTAGAGACCCAGTACTTC
9	-	TRBV19	TRBJ1-5	-	CAGNQPQHF	TGTGCCGGGAATCAGCCCCAGCATTTT
12	once	TRBV7-2	TRBJ2-5	-	CASSGTSSTQYF	TGTGCCAGCAGCGGAACTAGCTCGACCCAGTACTTC
19	-	TRBV2	TRBJ1-1	-	CASSEALLRRAGVNTEAFF	TGTGCCAGCAGTGAAGCGCTTCTAAGAAGGGCAGGAGTCAACACTGAAGCTTTCTTT
15	-	TRBV6-6	TRBJ2-5	TRBD1	CASSIPTGAIETQYF	TGTGCCAGCAGCATACCGACAGGGGCTATAGAGACCCAGTACTTC
15	-	TRBV30	TRBJ2-1	TRBD2	CAWRLAGGPSNEQFF	TGTGCCTGGAGGTTAGCGGGAGGGCCAAGTAATGAGCAGTTCTTC
15	-	TRBV7-3	TRBJ2-7	TRBD2	CASSLASGGAYEQYF	TGTGCCAGCAGCTTAGCTAGCGGGGGGGCTTACGAGCAGTACTTC
15	few	TRBV28	TRBJ1-2	TRBD1	CASSPGQGFNYGYTF	TGTGCCAGCAGTCCGGGACAGGGATTTAACTATGGCTACACCTTC
18	-	TRBV28	TRBJ1-2	TRBD1	CASSLPTGLTGGKIGYTF	TGTGCCAGCAGTTTACCCACCGGACTGACAGGGGGCAAAATTGGCTACACCTTC
15	-	TRBV18	TRBJ1-6	TRBD1	CASSPTTGGNSPLHF	TGTGCCAGCTCACCCACCACAGGGGGAAATTCACCCCTCCACTTT
14	-	TRBV19	TRBJ1-1	-	CASSGIDKNTEAFF	TGTGCCAGTAGTGGGATCGACAAGAACACTGAAGCTTTCTTT
14	-	TRBV9	TRBJ1-6	-	CASSVGVYNSPLHF	TGTGCCAGCAGCGTAGGAGTCTATAATTCACCCCTCCACTTT
12	-	TRBV19	TRBJ1-2	-	CAALAPDYGYTF	TGTGCCGCGCTAGCACCCGATTATGGCTACACCTTC
14	-	TRBV6-1	TRBJ1-2	-	CASSESGDHYGYTF	TGTGCCAGCAGTGAGTCTGGGGACCACTATGGCTACACCTTC
14	-	TRBV10-3	TRBJ2-1	TRBD2	CAIRTSGSINEQFF	TGTGCCATTCGGACTAGCGGGAGTATCAATGAGCAGTTCTTC
13	-	TRBV7-2	TRBJ2-3	-	CASSYPNGAEQYF	TGTGCCAGCAGCTACCCCAACGGGGCCGAGCAGTATTTT
15	-	TRBV6-5	TRBJ2-6	-	CASSVGIAGANVLTF	TGTGCCAGCAGCGTCGGTATCGCTGGGGCCAACGTCCTGACTTTC